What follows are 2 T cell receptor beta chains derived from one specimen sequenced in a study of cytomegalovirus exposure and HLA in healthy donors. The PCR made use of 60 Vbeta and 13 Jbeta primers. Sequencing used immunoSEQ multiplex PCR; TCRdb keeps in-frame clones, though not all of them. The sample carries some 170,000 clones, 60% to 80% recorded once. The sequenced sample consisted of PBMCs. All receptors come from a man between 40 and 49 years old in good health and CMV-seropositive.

Written as DNA, the CDR3 is TGTGCCAGCAGCTTGGAAGGTGGAGGGACTACTTACAATGAGCAGTTCTTC. Translation: CASSLEGGGTTYNEQFF. The rearrangement joins TRBV5-4 to TRBJ2-1; 7 nucleotides line up with TRBD2. Germline CDR1 SGHNT, CDR2 YYREEE (reference sequence). The CDR3 is made up of 17 amino acids. V lost 0 bases and J lost 4; bases outside the gene matches: 10.

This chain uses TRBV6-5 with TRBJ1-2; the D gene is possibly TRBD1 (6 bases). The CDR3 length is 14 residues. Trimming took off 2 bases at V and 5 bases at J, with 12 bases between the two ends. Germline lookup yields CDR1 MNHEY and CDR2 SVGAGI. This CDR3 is CASSYGRQGYGYTF. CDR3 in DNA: TGTGCCAGCAGTTACGGTCGTCAGGGGTATGGCTACACCTTC.